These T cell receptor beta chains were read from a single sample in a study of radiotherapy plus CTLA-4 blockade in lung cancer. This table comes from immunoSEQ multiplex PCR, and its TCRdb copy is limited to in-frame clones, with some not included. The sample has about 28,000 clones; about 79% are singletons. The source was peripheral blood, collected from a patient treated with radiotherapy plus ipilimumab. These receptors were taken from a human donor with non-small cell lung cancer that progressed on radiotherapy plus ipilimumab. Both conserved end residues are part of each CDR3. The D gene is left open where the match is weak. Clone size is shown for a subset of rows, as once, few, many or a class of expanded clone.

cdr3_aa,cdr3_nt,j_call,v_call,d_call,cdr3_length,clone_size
CASSLVTGVSYEQYF,TGCGCCAGCAGCTTGGTGACAGGGGTCTCCTACGAGCAGTACTTC,TRBJ2-7,TRBV5-1,TRBD1,15,.
CASSEVGRVGYTF,TGTGCCAGCAGTGAAGTCGGCAGGGTTGGCTACACCTTC,TRBJ1-2,TRBV2,.,13,.
CASSLQDGANEKLFF,TGTGCCAGCAGCCTACAAGACGGGGCTAATGAAAAACTGTTTTTT,TRBJ1-4,TRBV9,.,15,.
CASSLWGSATNEKLFF,TGTGCCAGCAGTCTCTGGGGATCTGCAACTAATGAAAAACTGTTTTTT,TRBJ1-4,TRBV28,.,16,.
CASSELDREEGQPQHF,TGCGCCAGCAGTGAGCTAGACAGGGAGGAGGGTCAGCCCCAGCATTTT,TRBJ1-5,TRBV10-2,TRBD1,16,.
CASSLASPFDEQYF,TGCGCCAGCAGCTTGGCCTCCCCTTTCGACGAGCAGTACTTC,TRBJ2-7,TRBV5-1,.,14,.
CASSQGQGAPGQPQHF,TGTGCCAGCAGCCAGGGACAGGGGGCGCCGGGTCAGCCCCAGCATTTT,TRBJ1-5,TRBV4-2,TRBD1,16,.
CASSLGTETMNTEAFF,TGCGCCAGCAGCTTAGGGACAGAGACTATGAACACTGAAGCTTTCTTT,TRBJ1-1,TRBV5-1,TRBD1,16,.
CASSQDLRGARSYEQYF,TGCGCCAGCAGCCAAGATCTCCGGGGGGCGAGGTCCTACGAGCAGTACTTC,TRBJ2-7,TRBV4-3,.,17,few
CASSLQGGYLQPQHF,TGTGCCAGCAGTCTACAGGGTGGGTATCTTCAGCCCCAGCATTTT,TRBJ1-5,TRBV27,.,15,once
CASSSGTGDHEQYF,TGTGCCAGCAGCTCGGGGACAGGGGACCACGAGCAGTACTTC,TRBJ2-7,TRBV5-4,TRBD1,14,once
CASSSADRGNTEAFF,TGTGCCAGCAGCTCCGCGGACAGGGGGAACACTGAAGCTTTCTTT,TRBJ1-1,TRBV5-4,TRBD1,15,.
CASSLGAANTEAFF,TGTGCCAGCAGCCTTGGAGCGGCGAACACTGAAGCTTTCTTT,TRBJ1-1,TRBV11-2,.,14,.
CASGLGQEYEQYF,TGTGCCAGTGGCCTGGGACAGGAGTACGAGCAGTACTTC,TRBJ2-7,TRBV19,TRBD1,13,.
CASSNSGFPPNNEQFF,TGTGCCAGCTCAAATAGCGGGTTCCCCCCTAACAATGAGCAGTTCTTC,TRBJ2-1,TRBV18,TRBD2,16,few
CASSLEDRVDTGELFF,TGTGCCAGCAGTCTTGAGGACAGGGTGGACACCGGGGAGCTGTTTTTT,TRBJ2-2,TRBV5-5,TRBD1,16,.
CASSLTTNTEAFF,TGTGCCAGCAGCTTAACAACGAACACTGAAGCTTTCTTT,TRBJ1-1,TRBV7-3,.,13,.
CASNFGVGNTIYF,TGTGCCAGCAACTTCGGGGTAGGAAACACCATATATTTT,TRBJ1-3,TRBV28,.,13,.
CASSASNRVWETQYF,TGTGCCAGCAGCGCCAGTAACAGGGTTTGGGAGACCCAGTACTTC,TRBJ2-5,TRBV9,.,15,.
CASSSGTGGGEQYF,TGCGCCAGCAGCTCCGGGACAGGGGGCGGCGAGCAGTACTTC,TRBJ2-7,TRBV5-1,TRBD1,14,.
CASSLAMKTQYF,TGTGCCAGCAGCTTGGCCATGAAAACGCAGTATTTT,TRBJ2-3,TRBV5-4,.,12,.
CASSRVGSYEQYF,TGCGCCAGCAGCCGGGTAGGGAGCTACGAGCAGTACTTC,TRBJ2-7,TRBV4-1,.,13,once
CASSVEIAGVGDTQYF,TGTGCCAGCAGCGTAGAGATAGCGGGAGTAGGGGATACGCAGTATTTT,TRBJ2-3,TRBV9,TRBD2,16,few
CASSQGGGLSSYEQYF,TGTGCCAGCAGCCAAGGCGGGGGGTTGAGCTCCTACGAGCAGTACTTC,TRBJ2-7,TRBV4-2,TRBD2,16,.
CASSRRTQETQYF,TGTGCCAGTAGTCGGAGGACCCAAGAGACCCAGTACTTC,TRBJ2-5,TRBV19,.,13,once
CASSLVQVHEQYF,TGTGCCAGCAGCTTGGTGCAGGTGCACGAGCAGTACTTC,TRBJ2-7,TRBV5-5,.,13,.
CASSQEGLAGGTQYF,TGCGCCAGCAGCCAAGAGGGGTTAGCCGGGGGGACCCAGTACTTC,TRBJ2-5,TRBV4-1,.,15,once
CASSIDPGLVDSYNEQFF,TGTGCCAGTAGTATAGATCCCGGACTAGTTGATTCCTACAATGAGCAGTTCTTC,TRBJ2-1,TRBV19,TRBD2,18,.
CASSFSAGDTDTQYF,TGTGCCAGCAGCTTTAGCGCAGGGGACACAGATACGCAGTATTTT,TRBJ2-3,TRBV5-5,.,15,.
CASSFSGQEFNYGYTF,TGTGCCAGCAGCTTCTCAGGACAGGAATTTAACTATGGCTACACCTTC,TRBJ1-2,TRBV28,TRBD1,16,.
CASSGQGAFDTQYF,TGCGCCAGCAGTGGACAGGGGGCGTTTGATACGCAGTATTTT,TRBJ2-3,TRBV10-1,TRBD1,14,.
CASSVGTIAETQYF,TGTGCCAGCAGCGTAGGGACAATCGCCGAGACCCAGTACTTC,TRBJ2-5,TRBV9,.,14,.